The 27 T cell receptor beta chains reported below all come from one sample, sequenced in a study of T cells in Graves' hyperthyroidism and ophthalmopathy. Amplification yielded TCR beta CDR3 regions, with RNA transcripts as the source. With the HTBI primer set, the TCR CDR3 went through a first round of RT-PCR. TCRdb re-analysed the multiplex PCR reads in MiXCR, keeping a single row per CDR3 protein. The repertoire holds more than 300,000 distinct CDR3 sequences, with about 17% as singletons. The source material was blood. These receptors were collected from a woman aged 30 to 39 with Graves' hyperthyroidism that later progressed to Graves' ophthalmopathy.

This clonotype was counted ten times or more. V is TRBV7-9 and J is TRBJ1-6; 7 bases map to TRBD1. The germline gives CDR1 SEHNR, CDR2 FQNEAQ (reference sequence). The CDR3 is 16 residues long. With 4 bases clipped from V and 2 bases from J, the junction kept 5 bases outside the gene matches. The CDR3 nucleotides read TGTGCCAGCAGCTCCGACAGGGCAACCTATAATTCACCCCTCCACTTT. Translating it yields CASSSDRATYNSPLHF.

This clonotype was counted ten times or more. The chain carries TRBV12-3 or TRBV12-4 and TRBJ1-1, with D possibly being TRBD1 (5 bases). The CDR3 has 14 amino acids. With 6 bases removed from V and 6 bases from J, the gap between germline ends came to 17 bases. CDR3 amino acids: CASSQGALGSEAFF. CDR3 nucleotides: TGTGCCAGCAGCCAAGGGGCTTTAGGCTCTGAAGCTTTCTTT.

This clonotype was seen only a few times. A much larger clone is a single base away; this may be a read error. The chain is built from TRBV11-2 and TRBJ2-7; a weak D match, TRBD1 (6 bases). Between the trimmed V and J ends, which lost 0 bases and 9 bases, there was a span of 9 bases. The CDR3 consists of 12 residues. The V gene's germline CDR1 is SGHAT and CDR2 FQNNGV. CDR3 in amino acids: CASSLDRGGQYF. DNA for the CDR3: TGTGCCAGCAGCTTAGACAGGGGCGGGCAGTACTTC.

This clonotype has a count of ten or more. This sequence joins TRBV5-1 and TRBJ1-1, with unresolved D. Germline values: CDR1 SGHRS, CDR2 YFSETQ. Trimming shortened V by 4 bases and J by 3 bases, and 10 bases separated the two germline ends. The CDR3 runs to 13 residues. The CDR3 reads CASSPEGYTEAFF. The CDR3 bases are TGCGCCAGCAGCCCCGAAGGGTACACTGAAGCTTTCTTT.

This clonotype was seen at least ten times. The chain carries TRBV7-2 and TRBJ2-7, with TRBD2 matching 10 bases. In germline, CDR1 is SGHTA, CDR2 FQGNSA. The CDR3 spans 14 residues. Trimming removed 5 bases from V and 3 bases from J; junction bases left unmatched: 4. Written as DNA, the CDR3 is TGTGCCAGCAGCACGGGACTAGCGAACTACGAGCAGTACTTC. Its protein product is CASSTGLANYEQYF.

This clonotype was seen ten or more times. The chain employs TRBV5-5 and TRBJ1-1, with D unclear. Between the trimmed V and J ends, which lost 4 bases and 1 base, there was a span of 14 bases. Per germline, CDR1 SGHKS and CDR2 YYEKEE (reference sequence). This CDR3 comprises 15 residues. CDR3 coding DNA: TGTGCCAGCAGCCCCTGGCGGGTCCCGAACACTGAAGCTTTCTTT. Amino acid sequence: CASSPWRVPNTEAFF.

This clonotype was counted at least ten times. The chain links TRBV9 to TRBJ1-1, with TRBD1 matching 7 bases. This CDR3 is 14 amino acids long. The trim removed 0 bases at V and 4 bases at J, leaving 3 bases unmatched. Per germline, CDR1 SGDLS and CDR2 YYNGEE. CDR3 sequence (DNA): TGTGCCAGCAGCGTAGTTGACAGGGCCACTGAAGCTTTCTTT. This sequence encodes CASSVVDRATEAFF. The full variable domain, its missing parts supplied by reference TRBV9 and TRBJ1-1, is DSGVTQTPKHLITATGQRVTLRCSPRSGDLSVYWYQQSLDQGLQFLIQYYNGEERAKGNILERFSAQQFPDLHSELNLSSLELGDSALYFCASSVVDRATEAFFGQGTRLTVV.

This clonotype was detected many times. The V gene is TRBV7-2, the J gene TRBJ2-3; D call uncertain. The CDR3 is made up of 15 amino acids. Trimming pared 0 bases from V and 0 bases from J, leaving 7 bases between. Germline CDR1 and CDR2: SGHTA and FQGNSA. CDR3 in amino acids: CASSLAVGSTDTQYF. The CDR3 DNA follows: TGTGCCAGCAGCTTAGCGGTGGGTAGCACAGATACGCAGTATTTT.

This clonotype was observed a handful of times. The rearrangement uses TRBV20-1 and TRBJ1-2; D not certain. Germline CDR1 and CDR2: DFQATT and SNEGSKA (reference sequence). The ends were cut back, 3 bases at V and 2 bases at J, with 13 bases in the middle. This CDR3 contains 14 residues. This CDR3 reads CSASRPGSNYGYTF. Here the CDR3 DNA reads TGCAGTGCTAGCCGCCCGGGCTCCAACTATGGCTACACCTTC.

This clonotype was counted many times. The chain has TRBV27 and TRBJ2-2; D call uncertain. Germline V lookup: CDR1 MNHEY, CDR2 SMNVEV (reference sequence). The V end lost 4 bases, the J end lost 4 bases, and 7 bases lay between the germline ends. The CDR3 is 13 residues long. The CDR3 sequence: CASSSMSTGELFF. The CDR3 DNA is TGTGCCAGCAGTTCTATGAGCACCGGGGAGCTGTTTTTT.

This clonotype was found many times. The chain joins TRBV9 to TRBJ1-1; the match to TRBD1 covers 8 bases. The germline CDR1 and CDR2 sequences are SGDLS and YYNGEE. Trimming removed 2 bases from V and 4 bases from J; junction bases left unmatched: 10. The CDR3 spans 16 residues. The CDR3 protein is CASSVGQGVYRTEAFF. The CDR3 DNA sequence: TGTGCCAGCAGCGTTGGACAGGGAGTTTATCGCACTGAAGCTTTCTTT.

The chain combines TRBV4-1 with TRBJ2-7; D may match TRBD1 or TRBD2 (6 bases each). V dropped 4 bases and J dropped 4 bases, with 14 bases sitting between them. CDR1 is MGHRA and CDR2 is YSYEKL in the germline V gene. The CDR3 covers 14 residues. CDR3 sequence (DNA): TGCGCCAGCAGCCGCCCGGGGGCGTATTACGAGCAGTACTTC. Its protein is CASSRPGAYYEQYF.

The CDR3 DNA follows: TGTGCCTGGAGTATAGGGACAGACGACACAGATACGCAGTATTTT. Its translation: CAWSIGTDDTDTQYF. The chain is built from TRBV30 and TRBJ2-3, with 7 bases fitting TRBD1. Trimming took 2 bases from V and 2 from J; bases not matched to a gene: 7. The CDR3 contains 15 residues. CDR1 and CDR2 from the germline V gene are GTSNPN and SVGIG (reference sequence).

This clonotype has a handful of counts. The chain links TRBV11-2 to TRBJ2-5; 9 nucleotides align to TRBD2. Germline values: CDR1 SGHAT, CDR2 FQNNGV. With V trimmed by 1 base and J by 3 bases, 12 bases remained unmatched. The CDR3 contains 18 residues. CDR3 in amino acids: CASSLGRTSAGKEETQYF. DNA of the CDR3: TGTGCCAGCAGCTTAGGGAGGACTAGCGCTGGGAAGGAAGAGACCCAGTACTTC.

This chain's CDR3 is CASSQGYGSPYEQYF. CDR3 bases: TGTGCCAGCAGCCAAGGATACGGATCCCCCTACGAGCAGTACTTC. The V gene is TRBV3-1, the J gene TRBJ2-7; D is unresolved. CDR3 length: 15 residues. Between the trimmed V and J ends, which lost 1 base and 2 bases, there was a span of 12 bases. The V gene's germline CDR1 is LGHDT and CDR2 YNNKEL (reference sequence).

This clonotype was observed at least ten times. This chain joins TRBV29-1 and TRBJ2-1, with D unclear. This CDR3 is built from 13 residues. The germline V gene encodes CDR1 SQVTM and CDR2 ANQGSEA. Trimming pared 4 bases from V and 3 bases from J, leaving 10 bases between. CDR3 sequence reads: CSVGSSNYNEQFF. The CDR3 DNA is TGCAGCGTTGGAAGCTCCAACTACAATGAGCAGTTCTTC.

This clonotype was seen ten or more times. V and J are TRBV5-1 and TRBJ1-2; D remains ambiguous. V shed 0 bases and J shed 2 bases, with 5 bases lying between them. The CDR3 totals 13 residues. Germline CDR1 and CDR2: SGHRS and YFSETQ. CDR3 DNA sequence: TGCGCCAGCAGCTTGGCCATGAACTATGGCTACACCTTC. It encodes CASSLAMNYGYTF.

This clonotype came up many times. This CDR3 is CASSLYLGAVSPLHF. CDR3 nucleotide sequence: TGTGCCAGCAGCTTATACCTGGGGGCTGTTTCACCCCTCCACTTT. This chain uses TRBV7-9 with TRBJ1-6, with a possible D match to TRBD1 (6 bases). Trimming pared 2 bases from V and 9 bases from J, leaving 14 bases between. The germline gives CDR1 SEHNR, CDR2 FQNEAQ (reference sequence). This CDR3 is built from 15 residues.

This chain connects TRBV7-2 to TRBJ1-5, with D perhaps TRBD1 (5 bases). The CDR3 spans 13 residues. Germline-derived CDR1 and CDR2 are SGHTA and FQGNSA. Trimming shortened V by 8 bases and J by 3 bases, and 11 bases separated the two germline ends. As DNA, the CDR3 is TGTGCCAGCGCTTGGGGCGTCAATCAGCCCCAGCATTTT. Amino acids: CASAWGVNQPQHF.

In this sample, this clonotype turned up a few times. This chain uses TRBV12-3 or TRBV12-4 with TRBJ2-7; TRBD2 matches at 7 bases. V lost 3 bases, J lost 0 bases, and 2 bases stayed unmatched. The CDR3 has 14 residues. CDR3 protein: CASSFAGASYEQYF. The DNA for the CDR3 is TGTGCCAGCAGTTTCGCGGGAGCCTCCTACGAGCAGTACTTC.

This clonotype was counted ten times or more. The chain has TRBV30 and TRBJ2-1; D ambiguous. Germline V lookup: CDR1 GTSNPN, CDR2 SVGIG (reference sequence). This CDR3 spans 14 amino acids. The germline V and J ends were trimmed by 1 base and 4 bases, with 11 bases remaining between them. The CDR3 region is CAWSGEQPYNEQFF. Here the CDR3 DNA reads TGTGCCTGGAGTGGAGAGCAGCCTTACAATGAGCAGTTCTTC.

This clonotype was observed many times. The chain is built from TRBV27 and TRBJ2-1, with D possibly TRBD2 on 5 matching bases. The V gene lost 3 bases and the J gene lost 0 bases, with 9 bases spanning the gap. The CDR3 loop spans 15 amino acids. Germline-derived CDR1 and CDR2 are MNHEY and SMNVEV (reference sequence). The DNA of the CDR3 is TGTGCCAGCAGTTTCGATGGGAGCTCCTACAATGAGCAGTTCTTC. This encodes CASSFDGSSYNEQFF.

This rearrangement joins TRBV2 to TRBJ2-2; 10 bases align to TRBD1. Looked up from germline, CDR1 is SNHLY and CDR2 is FYNNEI. The ends lost 8 bases at V and 4 bases at J; junction bases unmatched: 4. There are 14 residues in the CDR3. CDR3 in DNA: TGTGCCAGCGGTGGACAGGGGGGCACCGGGGAGCTGTTTTTT. Translated, it gives CASGGQGGTGELFF.

This clonotype was detected ten times or more. V usage is TRBV6-1 and J usage is TRBJ2-7; D ambiguous. CDR1 is MNHNS, CDR2 SASEGT, per germline. The CDR3 sequence is 15 residues long. V shed 2 bases and J shed 7 bases, with 18 bases lying between them. The CDR3 bases are TGTGCCAGCAGTGAACAGAACGTTAAGACGGAAGAGCAGTACTTC. Translation: CASSEQNVKTEEQYF.

This clonotype was detected ten times or more. V usage is TRBV3-1 and J usage is TRBJ2-5; D not resolved. Trimming left V 2 bases short and J 0 bases short, with 7 bases between. The germline gives CDR1 LGHDT, CDR2 YNNKEL (reference sequence). CDR3 size: 14 residues. The chain's CDR3 is CASSQFRYQETQYF. In DNA, the CDR3 is TGTGCCAGCAGCCAATTTCGGTACCAAGAGACCCAGTACTTC.

The sample holds many counts of this clonotype. The gene calls are TRBV12-3 or TRBV12-4 and TRBJ2-7; 9 bases agree with TRBD1. V gave up 4 bases and J gave up 1 base; unmatched junction bases: 8. This CDR3 is built from 16 residues. As DNA, the CDR3 is TGTGCCAGCAGTTCAGAACAGGGGGCGAAGTCCTACGAGCAGTACTTC. This codes for CASSSEQGAKSYEQYF.

This clonotype occurred a few times. The CDR3 nucleotides are TGTGCCAGCAGTGTGGGCCTCTACTATAATGAAAAACTGTTTTTT. It is translated as CASSVGLYYNEKLFF. The chain employs TRBV25-1 and TRBJ1-4; D gene unclear. Germline CDR1 MGHDK, CDR2 SYGVNS. Trimming took off 4 bases at V and 4 bases at J, with 13 bases between the two ends. The CDR3 consists of 15 residues. The full variable domain, rest sourced from reference TRBV25-1 and TRBJ1-4, is EADIYQTPRYLVIGTGKKITLECSQTMGHDKMYWYQQDPGMELHLIHYSYGVNSTEKGDLSSESTVSRIRTEHFPLTLESARPSHTSQYLCASSVGLYYNEKLFFGSGTQLSVL.